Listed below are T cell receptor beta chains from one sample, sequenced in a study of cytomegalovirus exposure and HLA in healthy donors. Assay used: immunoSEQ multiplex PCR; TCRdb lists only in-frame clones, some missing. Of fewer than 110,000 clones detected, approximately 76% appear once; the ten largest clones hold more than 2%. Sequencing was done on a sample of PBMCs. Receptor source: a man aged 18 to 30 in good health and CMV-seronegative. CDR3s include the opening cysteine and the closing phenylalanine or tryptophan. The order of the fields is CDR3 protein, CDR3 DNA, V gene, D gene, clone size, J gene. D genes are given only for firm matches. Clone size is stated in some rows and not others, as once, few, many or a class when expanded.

CASSPPGTANEKLFF	TGTGCCAGCAGCCCCCCTGGGACAGCTAATGAAAAACTGTTTTTT	TRBV7-2	TRBD1	-	TRBJ1-4
CASSSITWTGSFTDTQYF	TGTGCCAGCAGCTCGATTACCTGGACAGGGAGTTTTACAGATACGCAGTATTTT	TRBV5-6	TRBD1	-	TRBJ2-3
CASSVDRRFGYTF	TGTGCCAGCAGTGTGGACAGGCGTTTTGGCTACACCTTC	TRBV28	TRBD1	-	TRBJ1-2
CASSSRQGGTEAFF	TGTGCCAGCAGTTCTAGACAGGGAGGCACTGAAGCTTTCTTT	TRBV27	TRBD1	-	TRBJ1-1
CASSLRRLGAGGITDTQYF	TGTGCCAGCAGCTTACGGCGACTGGGTGCGGGGGGTATCACAGATACGCAGTATTTT	TRBV13	TRBD2	-	TRBJ2-3
CASSLTGDQHTIYF	TGCGCCAGCAGCCTAACAGGGGACCAACACACCATATATTTT	TRBV5-1	TRBD1	-	TRBJ1-3
CASSREEGTEAFF	TGTGCCAGCAGTAGGGAGGAAGGCACTGAAGCTTTCTTT	TRBV2	-	-	TRBJ1-1
CASSPRQGGEQYF	TGCGCCAGCAGCCCGAGACAGGGGGGCGAGCAGTACTTC	TRBV4-3	TRBD1	-	TRBJ2-7
CASIPGGGSRDEQFF	TGCGCCAGCATCCCTGGCGGGGGGTCCCGCGATGAGCAGTTCTTC	TRBV5-1	TRBD2	-	TRBJ2-1
CASSLTAGNYNEQFF	TGTGCCAGCAGTTTAACGGCGGGGAATTACAATGAGCAGTTCTTC	TRBV27	-	-	TRBJ2-1
CASSAGDEQYF	TGTGCCAGCAGTGCGGGGGACGAGCAGTACTTC	TRBV7-3	TRBD2	-	TRBJ2-7
CASSLSSSYNSPLHF	TGTGCCAGCAGCTTAAGTAGCTCCTATAATTCACCCCTCCACTTT	TRBV7-9	-	once	TRBJ1-6
CASSLSSPGGELFF	TGTGCCAGCAGTTTATCATCCCCGGGGGGGGAGCTGTTTTTT	TRBV27	-	-	TRBJ2-2
CASSRGGEQYF	TGTGCCAGCAGCCGGGGGGGGGAGCAGTACTTC	TRBV6-5	TRBD2	-	TRBJ2-5
CASSAGQGRDEKLFF	TGTGCCAGCAGCGCGGGACAGGGAAGGGATGAAAAACTGTTTTTT	TRBV7-6	TRBD1	-	TRBJ1-4
CASSHHKGADTQYF	TGTGCCAGCAGCCATCATAAGGGGGCAGATACGCAGTATTTT	TRBV9	-	-	TRBJ2-3
CASRAATNEKLFF	TGTGCCAGCAGAGCGGCAACTAATGAAAAACTGTTTTTT	TRBV16	-	-	TRBJ1-4
CASSLGASQPQHF	TGTGCCAGCAGCTTGGGGGCCTCGCAGCCCCAGCATTTT	TRBV7-2	-	-	TRBJ1-5
CASSFSEGRSGANVLTF	TGTGCCAGCAGTTTTTCGGAGGGGCGCTCTGGGGCCAACGTCCTGACTTTC	TRBV28	-	-	TRBJ2-6
CASSLGIDYGYTF	TGTGCCAGCAGCTTGGGTATAGACTATGGCTACACCTTC	TRBV5-4	-	few	TRBJ1-2
CASSLEAGPNEQFF	TGTGCCAGCAGCTTAGAAGCGGGGCCGAATGAGCAGTTCTTC	TRBV7-7	TRBD2	-	TRBJ2-1
CASSQEGGGGANVLTF	TGCGCCAGCAGCCAAGAAGGGGGCGGTGGGGCCAACGTCCTGACTTTC	TRBV4-3	TRBD1	-	TRBJ2-6
CASGQATNYGYTF	TGTGCCAGCGGACAGGCGACTAACTATGGCTACACCTTC	TRBV6-5	TRBD1	-	TRBJ1-2
CATSRDRQDNSPLHF	TGTGCCACCAGCAGAGATCGTCAGGATAATTCACCCCTCCACTTT	TRBV15	-	-	TRBJ1-6
CASSLGGALTDTQYF	TGTGCCAGCAGTTTGGGGGGGGCTCTCACAGATACGCAGTATTTT	TRBV27	-	once	TRBJ2-3
CASSRDRFGNEQFF	TGTGCCAGCAGCCGTGACAGGTTTGGGAATGAGCAGTTCTTC	TRBV11-3	-	-	TRBJ2-1
CASSEEGDSNQPQHF	TGTGCCAGCAGTGAGGAGGGCGATAGCAATCAGCCCCAGCATTTT	TRBV2	-	-	TRBJ1-5
CASSSTLLRGNSGNTIYF	TGTGCCAGCAGCTCAACCCTTTTGCGGGGGAACTCTGGAAACACCATATATTTT	TRBV7-6	-	-	TRBJ1-3
CASSQGAQLGTSNYNEQFF	TGCGCCAGCAGCCAAGGGGCGCAGCTCGGGACTAGCAACTACAATGAGCAGTTCTTC	TRBV4-3	TRBD2	-	TRBJ2-1